This TCR beta chain was found in a study of cytomegalovirus exposure and HLA in healthy donors. Overall study results and limits: Some segments of the V type, notably TRBV6-2 and TRBV6-3, were excluded as indistinguishable. Several top significant clusters appeared, in a later analysis, to be linked to common viral pathogens. Accounts indicate the classifier identified cytomegalovirus status with strong specificity and sensitivity.

Both 60 Vbeta primers and 13 Jbeta primers went into the PCR. TCRdb's copy holds only in-frame clones and misses some; the assay was immunoSEQ multiplex PCR. The top ten hold roughly 3.5% of the sample, which has roughly 130,000 clones, 80% seen once. Trimming pared 5 bases from V and 4 bases from J, leaving 17 bases between. The CDR3 runs 15 residues. Germline CDR1 reads SGHVS; CDR2 reads FNYEAQ. This clone was counted a few times. The antigen is unknown. The sequencing input was PBMCs. This chain links TRBV7-6 with TRBJ1-1; the D is unclear. The receptor was derived from a male donor in good health and CMV-seronegative. CDR3: CASSDPAGIVTEAFF. CDR3 bases: TGTGCCAGCAGCGATCCTGCGGGTATAGTCACTGAAGCTTTCTTT.